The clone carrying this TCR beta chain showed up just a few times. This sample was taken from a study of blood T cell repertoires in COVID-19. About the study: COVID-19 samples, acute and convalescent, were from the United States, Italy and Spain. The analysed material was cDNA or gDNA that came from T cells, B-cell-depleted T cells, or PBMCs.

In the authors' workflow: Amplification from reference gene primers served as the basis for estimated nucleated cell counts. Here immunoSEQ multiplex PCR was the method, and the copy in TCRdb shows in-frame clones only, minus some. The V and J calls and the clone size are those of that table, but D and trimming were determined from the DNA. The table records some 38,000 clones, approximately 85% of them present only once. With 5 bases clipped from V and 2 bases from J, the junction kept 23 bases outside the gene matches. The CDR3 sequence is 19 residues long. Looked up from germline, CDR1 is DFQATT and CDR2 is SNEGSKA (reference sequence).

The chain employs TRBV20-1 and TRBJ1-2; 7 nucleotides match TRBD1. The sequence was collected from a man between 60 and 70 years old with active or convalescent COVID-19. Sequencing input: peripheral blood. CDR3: CSARGPGTATAQNNYGYTF. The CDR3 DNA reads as TGCAGTGCTCGTGGACCCGGGACAGCAACCGCTCAGAACAACTATGGCTACACCTTC.